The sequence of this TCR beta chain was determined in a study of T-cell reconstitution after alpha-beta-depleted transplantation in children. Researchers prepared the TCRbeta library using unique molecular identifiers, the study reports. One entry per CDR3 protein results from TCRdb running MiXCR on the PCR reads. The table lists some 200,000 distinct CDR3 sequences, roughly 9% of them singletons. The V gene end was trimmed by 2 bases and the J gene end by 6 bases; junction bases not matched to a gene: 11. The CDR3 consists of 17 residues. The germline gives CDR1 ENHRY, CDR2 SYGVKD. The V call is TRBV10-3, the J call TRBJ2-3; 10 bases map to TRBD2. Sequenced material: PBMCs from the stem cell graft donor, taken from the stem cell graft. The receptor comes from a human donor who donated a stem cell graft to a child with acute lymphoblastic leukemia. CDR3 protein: CAISEDFSGGALDTQYF. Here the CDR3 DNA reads TGTGCCATCAGTGAGGACTTCAGCGGGGGGGCCCTCGATACGCAGTATTTT.